This entry describes one T cell receptor beta chain. This entry belongs to a study of blood T cell repertoires in COVID-19. Study overall: Sources were T cells, B-cell-depleted T cells, or PBMCs; the material itself was cDNA or gDNA.

In the authors' methods: How many nucleated cells were present was estimated from reference gene primer amplification. Sequencing used immunoSEQ multiplex PCR; TCRdb keeps in-frame clones, though not all of them. V, J and clone size derive from that table, while D and trimming were established from the DNA sequence. The sample includes fewer than 150,000 clones, about 83% seen only once; the top ten take roughly 12%. The source of this sequence is a human donor in a cohort sampled during active COVID-19. Sequenced sample: peripheral blood.

CDR3 region: CASSAGGLGQPQHF. In DNA, the CDR3 is TGTGCCAGCAGCGCTGGGGGGTTGGGGCAGCCCCAGCATTTT. The chain links TRBV7-9 to TRBJ1-5; tentatively, D is TRBD1 (5 bases). V was shortened by 5 bases and J by 7 bases, with 15 bases between the two germline ends. Germline lookup yields CDR1 SEHNR and CDR2 FQNEAQ (reference sequence). This CDR3 has 14 residues.